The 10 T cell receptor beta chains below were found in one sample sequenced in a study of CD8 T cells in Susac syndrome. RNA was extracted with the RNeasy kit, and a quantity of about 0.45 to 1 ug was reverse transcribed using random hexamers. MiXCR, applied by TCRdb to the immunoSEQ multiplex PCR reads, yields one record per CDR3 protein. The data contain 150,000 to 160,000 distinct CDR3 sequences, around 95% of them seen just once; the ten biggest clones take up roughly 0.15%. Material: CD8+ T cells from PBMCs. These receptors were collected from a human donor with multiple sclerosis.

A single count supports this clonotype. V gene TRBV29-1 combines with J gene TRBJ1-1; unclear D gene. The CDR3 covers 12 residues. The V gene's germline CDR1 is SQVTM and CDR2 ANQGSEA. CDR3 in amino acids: CMGLGGRTEAFF. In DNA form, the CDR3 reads TGCATGGGCCTAGGAGGTCGAACTGAAGCTTTCTTT.

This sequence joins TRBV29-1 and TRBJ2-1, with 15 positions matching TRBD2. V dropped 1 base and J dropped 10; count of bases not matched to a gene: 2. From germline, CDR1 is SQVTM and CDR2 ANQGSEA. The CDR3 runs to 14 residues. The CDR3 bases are TGCAGCGTTGAAGCCGGGACTAGCGGGGGGGAGCAGTTCTTC. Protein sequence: CSVEAGTSGGEQFF.

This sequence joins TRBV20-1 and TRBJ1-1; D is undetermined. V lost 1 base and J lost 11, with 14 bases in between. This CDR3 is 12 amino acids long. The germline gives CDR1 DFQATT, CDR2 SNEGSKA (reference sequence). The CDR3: CSARVSPGDAFF. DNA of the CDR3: TGCAGTGCTAGAGTATCTCCGGGTGACGCTTTCTTT.

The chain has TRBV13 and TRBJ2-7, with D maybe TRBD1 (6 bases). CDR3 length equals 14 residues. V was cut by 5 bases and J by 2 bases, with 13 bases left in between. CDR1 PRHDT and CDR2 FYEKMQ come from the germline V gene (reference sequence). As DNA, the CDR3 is TGTGCCAGCAGCCCGCCCGGGACACCCTACGAGCAGTACTTC. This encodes CASSPPGTPYEQYF.

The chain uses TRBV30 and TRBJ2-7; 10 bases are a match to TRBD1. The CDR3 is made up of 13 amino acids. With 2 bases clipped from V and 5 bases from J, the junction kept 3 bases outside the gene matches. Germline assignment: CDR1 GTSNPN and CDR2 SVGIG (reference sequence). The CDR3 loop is CAWSRDRGDEQYF. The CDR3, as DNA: TGTGCCTGGAGTCGGGACAGGGGCGACGAGCAGTACTTC.

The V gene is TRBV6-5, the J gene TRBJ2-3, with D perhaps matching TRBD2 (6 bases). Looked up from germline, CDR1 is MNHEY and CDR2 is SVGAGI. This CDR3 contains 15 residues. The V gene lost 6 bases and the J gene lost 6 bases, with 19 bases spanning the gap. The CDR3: CASRPADYGVDTQYF. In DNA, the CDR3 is TGTGCCAGCAGACCCGCGGACTATGGGGTGGATACGCAGTATTTT.

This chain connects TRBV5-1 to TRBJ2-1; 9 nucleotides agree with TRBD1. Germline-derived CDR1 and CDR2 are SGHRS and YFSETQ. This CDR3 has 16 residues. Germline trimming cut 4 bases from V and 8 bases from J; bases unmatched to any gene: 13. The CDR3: CASSDYTGGFGDEQFF. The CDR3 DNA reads TGCGCCAGCAGCGATTATACAGGGGGCTTTGGAGATGAGCAGTTCTTC.

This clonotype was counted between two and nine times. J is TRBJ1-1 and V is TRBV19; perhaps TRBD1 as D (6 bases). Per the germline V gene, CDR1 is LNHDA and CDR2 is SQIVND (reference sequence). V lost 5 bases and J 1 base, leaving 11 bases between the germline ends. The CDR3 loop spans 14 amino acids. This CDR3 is CASSPGTPNTEAFF. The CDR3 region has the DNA TGTGCCAGTAGTCCTGGGACACCGAACACTGAAGCTTTCTTT.

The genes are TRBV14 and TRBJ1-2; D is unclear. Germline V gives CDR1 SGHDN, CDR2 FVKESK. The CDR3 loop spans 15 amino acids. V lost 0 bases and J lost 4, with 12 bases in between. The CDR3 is CASSQEDQFFYGYTF. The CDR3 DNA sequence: TGTGCCAGCAGCCAAGAGGATCAGTTTTTCTATGGCTACACCTTC.

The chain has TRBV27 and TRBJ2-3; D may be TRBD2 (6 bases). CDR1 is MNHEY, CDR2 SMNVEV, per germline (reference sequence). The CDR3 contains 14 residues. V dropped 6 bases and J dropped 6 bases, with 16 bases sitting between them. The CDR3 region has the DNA TGTGCCAGCAGCTCCCAGGGACGGGGGGATACGCAGTATTTT. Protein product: CASSSQGRGDTQYF.